This T cell receptor (beta chain) was observed in a study of OX40 agonist ivuxolimab in advanced cancers. Study at large: Dose-escalation patients had hepatocellular carcinoma, melanoma, renal cell or head and neck cancer.

Assay used: immunoSEQ multiplex PCR; TCRdb lists only in-frame clones, some missing. The table shows under 25,000 clones, with 83% occurring only once. CDR1 and CDR2 (germline): MNHEY, SMNVEV (reference sequence). This CDR3 contains 12 residues. V was shortened by 3 bases and J by 8 bases, with 8 bases between the two germline ends. Specimen: CD4+ or CD8+ T cells sorted from blood, collected in a trial of the OX40 agonist ivuxolimab. The clonotype comes from an adult with an advanced solid tumor such as melanoma, head and neck, liver or kidney cancer. This rearrangement joins TRBV27 to TRBJ2-1; D could derive from TRBD1 or TRBD2 (5 bases each). CDR3 bases: TGTGCCAGCAGTTTGCTGGGGGATGAGCAGTTCTTC. Its translation: CASSLLGDEQFF.